The 4 T cell receptor beta chains listed next were all sequenced from one sample in a study of cytomegalovirus exposure and HLA in healthy donors. Researchers ran the PCR with 60 Vbeta and 13 Jbeta primers. The repertoire was sequenced with immunoSEQ multiplex PCR; TCRdb's copy has only in-frame clones and lacks some. Of over 150,000 clones listed, around 75% are singletons. Material for sequencing was PBMCs. All receptors derive from a man aged 18 to 30 in good health and CMV-seronegative.

The chain joins TRBV5-1 to TRBJ1-3, with a tentative D call TRBD1 (6 bases). Germline loops: CDR1 SGHRS, CDR2 YFSETQ. This CDR3 contains 17 residues. The V and J ends lost 3 bases and 0 bases respectively, with 16 bases between them. For the CDR3, the DNA is TGCGCCAGCAGCTCAATTACGACAGGATACTCTGGAAACACCATATATTTT. Encoded protein: CASSSITTGYSGNTIYF.

The chain employs TRBV5-6 and TRBJ2-3; 9 bases map to TRBD2. Trimming cost V 0 bases and J 5 bases; bases outside gene matches: 7. Germline values: CDR1 SGHDT, CDR2 YYEEEE. CDR3 length: 16 amino acids. This chain's CDR3 is CASSLGRGGPGDTQYF. The CDR3 DNA sequence: TGTGCCAGCAGCTTGGGGCGGGGGGGCCCCGGAGATACGCAGTATTTT.

This CDR3 is CASSPAEGEGGNTEAFF. The CDR3 bases are TGTGCCAGCAGTCCTGCTGAGGGGGAAGGCGGGAACACTGAAGCTTTCTTT. The chain couples TRBV25-1 to TRBJ1-1, with D possibly TRBD1 on 6 matching bases. The CDR3 contains 17 residues. Germline loops: CDR1 MGHDK, CDR2 SYGVNS. V lost 5 bases and J lost 1, with 20 bases in between.

The genes are TRBV29-1 and TRBJ1-5, with D perhaps matching TRBD1 (5 bases). Germline V gene sequence: CDR1 SQVTM, CDR2 ANQGSEA. This CDR3 region has 14 residues. Trimming shortened V by 5 bases and J by 5 bases, and 16 bases separated the two germline ends. CDR3 nucleotides: TGCAGCGTTACCATAGGGGCGGGGGATCAGCCCCAGCATTTT. Its translation is CSVTIGAGDQPQHF. The whole variable domain, filled in from reference TRBV29-1 and TRBJ1-5, reads SAVISQKPSRDICQRGTSLTIQCQVDSQVTMMFWYRQQPGQSLTLIATANQGSEATYESGFVIDKFPISRPNLTFSTLTVSNMSPEDSSIYLCSVTIGAGDQPQHFGDGTRLSIL.